The 25 T cell receptor beta chains below all came from one sample that was sequenced in a study of blood T cell repertoires in COVID-19. Profiling relied on immunoSEQ multiplex PCR, and the TCRdb table lists in-frame clones only, not all of them. This table holds about 73,000 clones, about nine tenths found once. Sequencing used peripheral blood. Every receptor here comes from a woman under 30 with acute or convalescent COVID-19.

The V call is TRBV12-3 or TRBV12-4, the J call TRBJ1-5; D is ambiguous. The CDR3 extends over 13 amino acids. The V and J ends lost 3 bases and 4 bases respectively, with 7 bases between them. The CDR3 protein is CASSFGENQPQHF. The CDR3 coding sequence is TGTGCCAGCAGTTTCGGGGAAAATCAGCCCCAGCATTTT.

The J gene is TRBJ1-2, the V gene TRBV30; 7 positions match TRBD1. V shed 3 bases and J 1 base; nucleotides not matched to a gene: 2. Looked up from germline, CDR1 is GTSNPN and CDR2 is SVGIG (reference sequence). This CDR3 has 13 residues. CDR3 protein: CAWRQGSNYGYTF. As DNA, the CDR3 is TGTGCCTGGAGACAGGGGAGTAACTATGGCTACACCTTC.

Written as DNA, the CDR3 is TGTGCCAGCTCACCACCGGTCCCTAGCTCCTACAATGAGCAGTTCTTC. Translated: CASSPPVPSSYNEQFF. V and J are TRBV18 and TRBJ2-1, with unresolved D. This CDR3 is built from 16 residues. CDR1 is KGHSH and CDR2 is LQKENI in the germline V gene. Between the trimmed V and J ends, which lost 0 bases and 0 bases, there was a span of 9 bases.

The chain employs TRBV6-5 and TRBJ1-1, with 8 nucleotides matching TRBD1. This CDR3 region has 12 residues. The germline CDR1 and CDR2 sequences are MNHEY and SVGAGI. V lost 6 bases and J lost 5; bases outside the gene matches: 2. CDR3 loop: CASRDRVTEAFF. In DNA form, the CDR3 reads TGTGCCAGCAGGGACAGGGTTACTGAAGCTTTCTTT.

The J gene is TRBJ2-1, the V gene TRBV2; no firm D call. Germline assignment: CDR1 SNHLY and CDR2 FYNNEI. This CDR3 spans 12 amino acids. Trimming took off 2 bases at V and 13 bases at J, with 12 bases between the two ends. The CDR3 protein is CASSEQSGGQFF. Written as DNA, the CDR3 is TGTGCCAGCAGTGAACAGTCGGGTGGCCAGTTCTTC. The whole variable domain, filled in from reference TRBV2 and TRBJ2-1, reads EPEVTQTPSHQVTQMGQEVILRCVPISNHLYFYWYRQILGQKVEFLVSFYNNEISEKSEIFDDQFSVERPDGSNFTLKIRSTKLEDSAMYFCASSEQSGGQFFGPGTRLTVL.

V gene TRBV19 combines with J gene TRBJ2-2; D gene ambiguous. The CDR3 has 15 amino acids. V was cut by 7 bases and J by 3 bases, with 15 bases left in between. Germline assignment: CDR1 LNHDA and CDR2 SQIVND (reference sequence). CDR3 sequence reads: CASTPLGRDTGELFF. In nucleotides, the CDR3 is TGTGCCAGTACTCCGCTGGGTCGGGACACCGGGGAGCTGTTTTTT.

The chain employs TRBV3-1 (or the pseudogene TRBV3-2) and TRBJ2-5; 7 bases are shared with TRBD1. Losses at the gene ends were 1 base for V and 5 bases for J; bases not matched to a gene: 7. The CDR3 consists of 15 residues. Looked up from germline, CDR1 is LGHDT and CDR2 is YNNKEL (reference sequence). The CDR3 sequence is CASSQATGTQETQYF. In DNA form, the CDR3 reads TGTGCCAGCAGCCAAGCGACAGGGACGCAGGAGACCCAGTACTTC.

The gene calls are TRBV11-3 and TRBJ2-2; TRBD2 matches 12 bases. Per the germline V gene, CDR1 is SGHNT and CDR2 is YENEEA. CDR3 length: 15 residues. The V segment lost 5 bases and the J segment 6 bases; nucleotides outside the gene matches: 4. CDR3 residues: CASSPTSGRSGELFF. The CDR3 DNA is TGTGCCAGCAGCCCGACTAGCGGGAGATCCGGGGAGCTGTTTTTT.

V usage is TRBV15 and J usage is TRBJ2-6; weak D call: TRBD1 (6 bases). The CDR3 spans 15 residues. V was pared by 5 bases and J by 2 bases, with 10 bases between. CDR1 is LNHNV, CDR2 YYDKDF, per germline (reference sequence). For the CDR3, the DNA is TGTGCCACCAGCGGACAGACAGCTGGGGCCAACGTCCTGACTTTC. Protein sequence: CATSGQTAGANVLTF.

The rearrangement links TRBV3-1 (or the pseudogene TRBV3-2) to TRBJ2-7; D possibly corresponds to TRBD1 (6 bases). The V gene lost 6 bases and the J gene lost 3 bases, with 24 bases spanning the gap. The germline V gene has CDR1 LGHDT and CDR2 YNNKEL (reference sequence). CDR3 length: 17 amino acids. CDR3: CASREGHQTHHIYEQYF. DNA of the CDR3: TGTGCCAGCAGAGAGGGACACCAAACTCATCATATCTACGAGCAGTACTTC.

The chain uses TRBV29-1 and TRBJ1-2; no definite D call. This CDR3 is built from 14 residues. The germline V gene has CDR1 SQVTM and CDR2 ANQGSEA. V lost 0 bases and J lost 2, with 10 bases in between. The CDR3 reads CSVEDLGENYGYTF. CDR3 nucleotide sequence: TGCAGCGTTGAAGATCTGGGAGAAAACTATGGCTACACCTTC.

This chain connects TRBV5-1 to TRBJ2-7, with 9 bases matching TRBD1. The length of the CDR3 is 14 residues. The germline CDR1 and CDR2 sequences are SGHRS and YFSETQ. After removal of 4 bases from V and 0 bases from J, the junction contained 2 bases not matched to a gene. The CDR3 sequence is CASSPGQGSYEQYF. CDR3 in DNA: TGCGCCAGCAGCCCGGGACAGGGCTCCTACGAGCAGTACTTC.

This chain uses TRBV12-3 or TRBV12-4 with TRBJ1-1; D not resolved. This CDR3 spans 13 amino acids. The V end was cut by 5 bases, the J end by 1 base, with 8 bases between. For the CDR3, the DNA is TGTGCCAGCAGTGTCCCAGGGAACACTGAAGCTTTCTTT. It yields the protein CASSVPGNTEAFF.

The chain joins TRBV9 to TRBJ2-3; D may be TRBD2 (6 bases). Trimming took 2 bases from V and 0 from J, leaving 13 bases between them. Germline CDR1 is SGDLS and CDR2 is YYNGEE. This CDR3 spans 16 amino acids. The CDR3 protein is CASSVGLGVSTDTQYF. As DNA, the CDR3 is TGTGCCAGCAGCGTGGGACTTGGGGTCAGCACAGATACGCAGTATTTT.

The chain uses TRBV10-3 and TRBJ1-1; 7 nucleotides line up with TRBD1. CDR1 is ENHRY, CDR2 SYGVKD, per germline. V shed 1 base and J 0 bases; nucleotides not matched to a gene: 5. The CDR3 is made up of 16 amino acids. CDR3 protein: CAISELGQLMNTEAFF. CDR3 DNA sequence: TGTGCCATCAGTGAGTTGGGACAGCTCATGAACACTGAAGCTTTCTTT.

The rearrangement joins TRBV30 to TRBJ2-1, with TRBD1 matching 7 bases. The V and J ends lost 0 bases and 2 bases, in that order; junction bases with no gene match: 4. CDR1 is GTSNPN, CDR2 SVGIG, per germline (reference sequence). The CDR3 totals 15 residues. The CDR3, as DNA: TGTGCCTGGAGTGTGGGGCAGGGGGCCTACAATGAGCAGTTCTTC. This sequence encodes CAWSVGQGAYNEQFF.

The V gene is TRBV23-1, the J gene TRBJ2-1, with 14 bases aligning to TRBD2. TRBV23-1 carries the ORF label, with uncertain function. The V and J ends lost 4 bases and 0 bases, in that order; junction bases with no gene match: 8. This CDR3 contains 19 residues. In nucleotides, the CDR3 is TGCGCCAGCAGTCCTACGACTAGCGGGAGGGAGGACTCCTACAATGAGCAGTTCTTC. Translated: CASSPTTSGREDSYNEQFF.

The V and J genes are TRBV7-9 and TRBJ1-1, with D possibly TRBD1 on 6 matching bases. There are 13 residues in the CDR3. The V end lost 5 bases, the J end lost 7 bases, and 14 bases lay between the germline ends. Germline assignment: CDR1 SEHNR and CDR2 FQNEAQ (reference sequence). CDR3 protein: CASSPPGQIEAFF. The CDR3 coding sequence is TGTGCCAGCAGCCCCCCTGGACAGATTGAAGCTTTCTTT.

The rearrangement joins TRBV9 to TRBJ2-3; 11 positions match TRBD2. The CDR3 consists of 19 residues. Germline loops: CDR1 SGDLS, CDR2 YYNGEE. The junction had 12 bases not matched to a gene; V was cut back by 1 base and J by 2 bases. Here the CDR3 reads CASSVQATSGGSTTDTQYF. In nucleotides, the CDR3 is TGTGCCAGCAGCGTACAGGCCACTAGCGGGGGCTCGACCACAGATACGCAGTATTTT.

This rearrangement joins TRBV28 to TRBJ2-3, with a possible D match to TRBD2 (6 bases). CDR1 is MDHEN, CDR2 SYDVKM, per germline. The CDR3 runs to 15 residues. Trimming stripped 2 bases from V and 2 bases from J, with 11 bases between. DNA for the CDR3: TGTGCCAGCAGTTTAGGGGGGTGGGCCACAGATACGCAGTATTTT. Translation: CASSLGGWATDTQYF.

The chain has TRBV6-6 and TRBJ1-5, with unresolved D. Per germline, CDR1 MNHNY and CDR2 SVGAGI (reference sequence). CDR3 size: 13 residues. Trimming stripped 6 bases from V and 6 bases from J, with 12 bases between. This CDR3 reads CASRAGVGQPQHF. DNA for the CDR3: TGTGCCAGCAGGGCCGGGGTAGGTCAGCCCCAGCATTTT.

As concerns this clone: The sample contains more than one DNA sequence encoding this CDR3. The rearrangement uses TRBV7-9 and TRBJ2-1; D possibly corresponds to TRBD2 (5 bases). Trimming removed 2 bases from V and 2 bases from J, with 7 bases in between. Germline loops: CDR1 SEHNR, CDR2 FQNEAQ (reference sequence). This CDR3 comprises 14 residues. The CDR3, as DNA: TGTGCCAGCAGCTTAAGCGGACCCTACAATGAGCAGTTCTTC. Encoded protein: CASSLSGPYNEQFF.

V and J are TRBV7-2 and TRBJ2-1; D may be TRBD2 (5 bases). The CDR3 is made up of 15 amino acids. The V end was cut by 4 bases, the J end by 6 bases, with 16 bases between. Germline lookup yields CDR1 SGHTA and CDR2 FQGNSA. As DNA, the CDR3 is TGTGCCAGCAGCTCTGGCAGCGGAGTAGGCAATGAGCAGTTCTTC. Amino acids: CASSSGSGVGNEQFF.

The chain joins TRBV10-3 to TRBJ2-7; no firm D call. The CDR3 covers 13 residues. Germline CDR1 and CDR2: ENHRY and SYGVKD. V lost 6 bases and J 3 bases, leaving 12 bases between the germline ends. The CDR3 loop reads CAISRPGYYEQYF. CDR3 bases: TGTGCCATCAGCAGACCAGGTTACTACGAGCAGTACTTC.

The rearrangement joins TRBV24-1 to TRBJ1-2; unclear D gene. The CDR3 totals 12 residues. Trimming took 3 bases from V and 7 from J, leaving 8 bases between them. CDR1 KGHDR and CDR2 SFDVKD come from the germline V gene. The CDR3 protein is CATSDPEGGYTF. The CDR3 coding sequence is TGTGCCACCAGTGATCCGGAGGGTGGCTACACCTTC.